This T cell receptor beta chain was documented in a study of cytomegalovirus exposure and HLA in healthy donors. About the study: In an earlier analysis, around 100 million unique TCR beta sequences were found from some 200 million T cells.

About this clone itself: What it binds is not known.

Study-level points and caveats: Earlier analysis looked at TCR beta V segments, and most were productive about 90% or about 30% of the time. In a later analysis, several top co-occurrence clusters appeared linked to parvovirus B19, influenza, CMV and Epstein-Barr virus.

Primers included in the PCR were 60 Vbeta and 13 Jbeta primers. Data came from immunoSEQ multiplex PCR; TCRdb stores just in-frame clones and leaves some out. The table records 150,000 to 200,000 clones, approximately 84% of them present only once. Trimming pared 6 bases from V and 2 bases from J, leaving 17 bases between. The CDR3 contains 15 residues. Germline CDR1 is LNHDA and CDR2 is SQIVND (reference sequence). The V gene is TRBV19, the J gene TRBJ2-7, with a tentative D call TRBD1 (6 bases). The origin of this receptor is a man between 18 and 35 years old in good health and CMV-seronegative. The sequenced material came from PBMCs. CDR3 residues: CASSISEGVAYEQYF. CDR3 DNA: TGTGCCAGTAGCATCTCTGAGGGGGTGGCCTACGAGCAGTACTTC.